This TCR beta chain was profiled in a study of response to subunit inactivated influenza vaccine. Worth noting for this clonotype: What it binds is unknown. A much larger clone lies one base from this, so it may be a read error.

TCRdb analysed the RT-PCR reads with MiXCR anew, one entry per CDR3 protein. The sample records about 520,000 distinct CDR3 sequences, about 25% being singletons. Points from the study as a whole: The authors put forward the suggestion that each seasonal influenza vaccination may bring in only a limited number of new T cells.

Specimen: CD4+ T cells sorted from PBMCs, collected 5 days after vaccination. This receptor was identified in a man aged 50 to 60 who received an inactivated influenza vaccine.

For the CDR3, the DNA is TGTGCCAGCGGTAGATCTAATGATAAACTGTTTTTT. The encoded protein is CASGRSNDKLFF. V usage is TRBV6-5 and J usage is TRBJ1-4; the D is unclear. There are 12 residues in the CDR3. Germline lookup yields CDR1 MNHEY and CDR2 SVGAGI.